The subject of this entry is one T cell receptor (beta chain). Its antigen is undetermined. The CDR3 is 15 residues long. The V and J ends lost 5 bases and 3 bases respectively, with 17 bases between them. Germline V gives CDR1 MNHEY, CDR2 SMNVEV (reference sequence). This sample was taken from a study of shared clonotypes between healthy human individuals. Across the study: Donor ages ranged 18 to 49 years: two women, a few men.

Naive CD8 cells, CD45RO-negative and positively selected for CCR7, excluded terminally differentiated effector memory CD45RA+ cells. The genomic DNA of each subset was split evenly across several immunoSEQ plates. TCRdb's copy holds only in-frame clones and misses some; the assay was immunoSEQ multiplex PCR. Altogether roughly 850,000 clones are present, around 96% being singletons, with the ten largest covering under 0.25%. Notes on the study in general: Even with large depth, rarefaction showed that sorted-subset sequencing was incomplete.

Material: naive CD8+ T cells sorted from blood. The rearrangement joins TRBV27 to TRBJ2-7; tentatively, D is TRBD1 (6 bases). This receptor was identified in a man aged 25 to 40 in good health. The CDR3 region has the DNA TGTGCCAGCAGTGATAACGGGACACCCTTCTACGAGCAGTACTTC. Its translation: CASSDNGTPFYEQYF.